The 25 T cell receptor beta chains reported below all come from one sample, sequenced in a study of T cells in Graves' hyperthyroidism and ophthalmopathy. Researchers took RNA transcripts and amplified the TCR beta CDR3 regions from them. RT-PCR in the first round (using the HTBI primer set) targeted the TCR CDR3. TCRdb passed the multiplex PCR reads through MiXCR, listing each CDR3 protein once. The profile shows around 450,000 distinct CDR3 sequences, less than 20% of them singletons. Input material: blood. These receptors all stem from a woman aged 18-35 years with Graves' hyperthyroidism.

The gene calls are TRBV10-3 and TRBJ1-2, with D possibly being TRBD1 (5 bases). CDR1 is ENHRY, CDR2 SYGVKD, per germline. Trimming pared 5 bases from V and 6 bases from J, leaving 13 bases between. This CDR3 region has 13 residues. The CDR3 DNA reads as TGTGCCATCAGTCGGGACCCCGGGGATGGCTACACCTTC. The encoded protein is CAISRDPGDGYTF.

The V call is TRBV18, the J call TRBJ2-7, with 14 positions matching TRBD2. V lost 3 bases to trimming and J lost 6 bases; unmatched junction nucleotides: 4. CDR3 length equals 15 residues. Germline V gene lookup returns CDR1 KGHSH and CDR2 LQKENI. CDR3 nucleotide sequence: TGTGCCAGCTCACCCGGACTAGCGGGAGGAGGCGAGCAGTACTTC. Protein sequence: CASSPGLAGGGEQYF.

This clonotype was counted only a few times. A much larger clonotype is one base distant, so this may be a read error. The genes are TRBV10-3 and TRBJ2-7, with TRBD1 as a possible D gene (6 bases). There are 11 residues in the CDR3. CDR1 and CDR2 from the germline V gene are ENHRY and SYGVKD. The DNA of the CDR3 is TGTGCCATCAGACAGGGTTACGGGCAGTACTTC. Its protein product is CAIRQGYGQYF.

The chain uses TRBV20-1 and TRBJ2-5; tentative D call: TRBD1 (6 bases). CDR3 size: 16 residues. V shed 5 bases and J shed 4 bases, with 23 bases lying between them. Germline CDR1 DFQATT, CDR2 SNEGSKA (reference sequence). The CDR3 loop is CSAGGQDSLPIETQYF. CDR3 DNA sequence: TGCAGTGCTGGTGGGCAGGACAGCCTCCCGATAGAGACCCAGTACTTC.

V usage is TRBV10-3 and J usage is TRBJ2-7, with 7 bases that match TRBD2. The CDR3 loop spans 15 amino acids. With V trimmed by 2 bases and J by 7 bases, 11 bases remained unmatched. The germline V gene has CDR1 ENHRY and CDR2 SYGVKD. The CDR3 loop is CAISEPRDYPWEQYF. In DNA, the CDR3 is TGTGCCATCAGTGAGCCCCGGGACTACCCTTGGGAGCAGTACTTC.

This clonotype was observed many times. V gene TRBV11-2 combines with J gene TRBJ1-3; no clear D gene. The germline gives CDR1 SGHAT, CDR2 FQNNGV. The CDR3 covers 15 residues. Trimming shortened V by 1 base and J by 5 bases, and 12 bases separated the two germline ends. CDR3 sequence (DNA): TGTGCCAGCAGCTTAGTTCAGCAGAGAAGAAACACCATATATTTT. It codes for CASSLVQQRRNTIYF. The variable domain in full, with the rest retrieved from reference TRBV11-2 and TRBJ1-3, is EAGVAQSPRYKIIEKRQSVAFWCNPISGHATLYWYQQILGQGPKLLIQFQNNGVVDDSQLPKDRFSAERLKGVDSTLKIQPAKLEDSAVYLCASSLVQQRRNTIYFGEGSWLTVV.

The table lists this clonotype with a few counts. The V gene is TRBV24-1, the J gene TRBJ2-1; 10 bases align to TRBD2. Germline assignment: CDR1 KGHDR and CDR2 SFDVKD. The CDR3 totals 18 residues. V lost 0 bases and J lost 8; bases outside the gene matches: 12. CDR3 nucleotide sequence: TGTGCCACCAGTGATTTGGGAGCGGGAGGGGGTTTGACCGATGAGCAGTTCTTC. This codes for CATSDLGAGGGLTDEQFF.

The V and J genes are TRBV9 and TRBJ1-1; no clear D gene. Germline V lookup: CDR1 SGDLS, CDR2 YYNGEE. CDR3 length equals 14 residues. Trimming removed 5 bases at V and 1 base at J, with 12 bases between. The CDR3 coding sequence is TGTGCCAGCAGTAGACTCAGGTCGAACACTGAAGCTTTCTTT. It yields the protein CASSRLRSNTEAFF. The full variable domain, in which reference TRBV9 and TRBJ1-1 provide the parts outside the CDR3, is DSGVTQTPKHLITATGQRVTLRCSPRSGDLSVYWYQQSLDQGLQFLIQYYNGEERAKGNILERFSAQQFPDLHSELNLSSLELGDSALYFCASSRLRSNTEAFFGQGTRLTVV.

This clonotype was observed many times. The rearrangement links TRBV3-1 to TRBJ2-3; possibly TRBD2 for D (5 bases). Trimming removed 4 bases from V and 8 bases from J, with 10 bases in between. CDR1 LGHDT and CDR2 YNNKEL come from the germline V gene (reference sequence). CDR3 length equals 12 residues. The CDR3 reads CASSPDSTTQYF. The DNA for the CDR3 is TGTGCCAGCAGCCCGGACTCCACTACGCAGTATTTT.

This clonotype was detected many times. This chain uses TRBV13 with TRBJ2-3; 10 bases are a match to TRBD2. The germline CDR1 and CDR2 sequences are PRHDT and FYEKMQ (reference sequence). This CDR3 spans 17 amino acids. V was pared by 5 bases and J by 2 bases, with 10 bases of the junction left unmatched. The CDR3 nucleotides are TGTGCCAGCAGCGCGTGGACTAGCGGAAATGACACAGATACGCAGTATTTT. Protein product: CASSAWTSGNDTDTQYF.

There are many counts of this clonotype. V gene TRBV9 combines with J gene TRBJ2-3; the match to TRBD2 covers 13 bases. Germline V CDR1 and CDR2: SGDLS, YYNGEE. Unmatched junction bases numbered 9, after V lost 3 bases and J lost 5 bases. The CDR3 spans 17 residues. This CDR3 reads CASSETSGRTRRDTQYF. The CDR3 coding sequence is TGTGCCAGCAGCGAGACTAGCGGGAGGACCCGCCGAGATACGCAGTATTTT.

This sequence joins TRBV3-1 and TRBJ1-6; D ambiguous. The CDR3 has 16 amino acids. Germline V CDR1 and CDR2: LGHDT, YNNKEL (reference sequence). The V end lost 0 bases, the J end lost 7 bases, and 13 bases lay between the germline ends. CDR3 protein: CASSQDPRRRNSPLHF. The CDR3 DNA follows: TGTGCCAGCAGCCAAGATCCTCGGCGGCGGAATTCACCCCTCCACTTT.

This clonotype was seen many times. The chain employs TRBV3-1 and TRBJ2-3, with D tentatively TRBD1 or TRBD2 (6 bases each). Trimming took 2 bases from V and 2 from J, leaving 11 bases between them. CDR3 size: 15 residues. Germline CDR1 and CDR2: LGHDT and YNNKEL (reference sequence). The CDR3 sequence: CASSQTGADTDTQYF. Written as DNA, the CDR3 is TGTGCCAGCAGCCAAACGGGGGCAGACACAGATACGCAGTATTTT.

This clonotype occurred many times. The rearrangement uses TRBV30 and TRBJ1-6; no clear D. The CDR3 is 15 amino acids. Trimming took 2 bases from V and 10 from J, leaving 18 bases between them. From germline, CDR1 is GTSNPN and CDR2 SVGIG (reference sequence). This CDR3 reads CAWSTSGPGRSPLHF. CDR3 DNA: TGTGCCTGGAGTACGTCCGGGCCCGGGAGATCACCCCTCCACTTT.

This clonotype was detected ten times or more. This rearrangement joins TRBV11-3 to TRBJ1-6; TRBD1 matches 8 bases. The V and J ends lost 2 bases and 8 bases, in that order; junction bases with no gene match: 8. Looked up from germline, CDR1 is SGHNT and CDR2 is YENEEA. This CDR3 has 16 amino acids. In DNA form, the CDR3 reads TGTGCCAGCAGCTTATGGCAGGGGGCGATGGATTCACCCCTCCACTTT. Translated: CASSLWQGAMDSPLHF. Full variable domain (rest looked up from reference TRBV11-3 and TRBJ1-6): EAGVVQSPRYKIIEKKQPVAFWCNPISGHNTLYWYLQNLGQGPELLIRYENEEAVDDSQLPKDRFSAERLKGVDSTLKIQPAELGDSAVYLCASSLWQGAMDSPLHFGNGTRLTVT.

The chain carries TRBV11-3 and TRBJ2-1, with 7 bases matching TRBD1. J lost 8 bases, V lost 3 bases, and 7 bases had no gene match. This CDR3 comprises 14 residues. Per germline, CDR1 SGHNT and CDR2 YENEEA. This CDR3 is CASSLGQPQDEQFF. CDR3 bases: TGTGCCAGCAGCTTGGGACAGCCTCAGGATGAGCAGTTCTTC.

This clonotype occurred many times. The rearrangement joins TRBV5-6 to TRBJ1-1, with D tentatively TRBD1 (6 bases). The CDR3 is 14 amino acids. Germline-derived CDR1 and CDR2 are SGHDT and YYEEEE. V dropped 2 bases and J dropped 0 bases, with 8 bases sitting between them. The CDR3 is CASSFGDMNTEAFF. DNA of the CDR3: TGTGCCAGCAGCTTTGGGGACATGAACACTGAAGCTTTCTTT. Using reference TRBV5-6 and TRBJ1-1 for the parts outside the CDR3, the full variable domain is DAGVTQSPTHLIKTRGQQVTLRCSPKSGHDTVSWYQQALGQGPQFIFQYYEEEERQRGNFPDRFSGHQFPNYSSELNVNALLLGDSALYLCASSFGDMNTEAFFGQGTRLTVV.

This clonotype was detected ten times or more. In nucleotides, the CDR3 is TGCAGTGCAGACCCGGCGGCGGGGGGCCAGGATGAGCAGTTCTTC. It codes for CSADPAAGGQDEQFF. This chain connects TRBV20-1 to TRBJ2-1; 8 positions match TRBD2. J lost 8 bases, V lost 6 bases, and 15 bases had no gene match. CDR3 size: 15 residues. CDR1 DFQATT and CDR2 SNEGSKA come from the germline V gene (reference sequence).

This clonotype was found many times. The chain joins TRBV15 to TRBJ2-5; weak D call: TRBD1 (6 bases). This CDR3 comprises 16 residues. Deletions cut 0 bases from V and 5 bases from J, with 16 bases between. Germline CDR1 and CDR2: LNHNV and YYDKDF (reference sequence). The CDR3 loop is CATSRDSQGPGETQYF. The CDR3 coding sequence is TGTGCCACCAGCAGAGATTCACAGGGACCGGGGGAGACCCAGTACTTC.

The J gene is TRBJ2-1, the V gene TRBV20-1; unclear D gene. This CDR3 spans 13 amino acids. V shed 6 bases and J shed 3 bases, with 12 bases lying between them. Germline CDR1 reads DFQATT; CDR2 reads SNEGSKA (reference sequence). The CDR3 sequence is CSANRVVYNEQFF. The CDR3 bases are TGCAGTGCAAATCGGGTTGTCTACAATGAGCAGTTCTTC.

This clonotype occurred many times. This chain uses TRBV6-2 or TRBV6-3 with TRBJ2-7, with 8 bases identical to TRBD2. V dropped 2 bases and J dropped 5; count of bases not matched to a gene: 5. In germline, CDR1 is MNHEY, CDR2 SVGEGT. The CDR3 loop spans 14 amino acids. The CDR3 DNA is TGTGCCAGCAGTTACCGGTCGGGGGGGGACGAGCAGTACTTC. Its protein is CASSYRSGGDEQYF.

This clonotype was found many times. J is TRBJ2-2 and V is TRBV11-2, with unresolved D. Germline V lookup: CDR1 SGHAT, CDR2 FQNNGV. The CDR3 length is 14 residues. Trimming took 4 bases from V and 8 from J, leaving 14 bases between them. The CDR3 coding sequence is TGTGCCAGCAGCTCACCTGATCTTGGGGGGGAGCTGTTTTTT. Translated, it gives CASSSPDLGGELFF.

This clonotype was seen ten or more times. In nucleotides, the CDR3 is TGTGCCAGCAGCCTAAAGACTAGCGGGGTTAGCTCCTACAATGAGCAGTTCTTC. It specifies CASSLKTSGVSSYNEQFF. This sequence joins TRBV3-1 and TRBJ2-1, with 11 bases fitting TRBD2. This CDR3 is 18 amino acids long. Germline CDR1 and CDR2: LGHDT and YNNKEL (reference sequence). Trimming took 4 bases from V and 0 from J; bases not matched to a gene: 8.

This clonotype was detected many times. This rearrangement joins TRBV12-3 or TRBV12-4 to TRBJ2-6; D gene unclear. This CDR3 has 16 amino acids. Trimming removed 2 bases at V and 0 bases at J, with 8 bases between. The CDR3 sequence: CASSLSGASGANVLTF. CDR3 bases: TGTGCCAGCAGTTTATCGGGTGCCTCTGGGGCCAACGTCCTGACTTTC.

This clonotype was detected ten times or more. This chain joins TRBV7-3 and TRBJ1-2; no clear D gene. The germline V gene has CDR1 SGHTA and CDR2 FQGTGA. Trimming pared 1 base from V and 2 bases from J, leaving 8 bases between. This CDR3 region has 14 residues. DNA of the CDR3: TGTGCCAGCAGCTTAATATCCGGGAACTATGGCTACACCTTC. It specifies CASSLISGNYGYTF.